This T cell receptor (beta chain) is drawn from a study of T-cell reconstitution after alpha-beta-depleted transplantation in children. V was pared by 0 bases and J by 2 bases, with 12 bases between. The CDR3 runs 17 residues. CDR1 SGHDT and CDR2 YYEEEE come from the germline V gene. The TCRbeta library incorporated unique molecular identifiers. TCRdb reprocessed the PCR reads with MiXCR, giving one entry per CDR3 protein. The sample yields 380,000 or so distinct CDR3 sequences, about 14% seen once. Sequenced here: PBMCs, sampled from the stem cell graft. This TCR was sampled from a human donor who donated a stem cell graft to a child with Fanconi anemia. The chain couples TRBV5-6 to TRBJ2-6, with D hard to call. In nucleotides, the CDR3 is TGTGCCAGCAGCTTGGTCGGTAGCCCCGCTGGGGCCAACGTCCTGACTTTC. Translated: CASSLVGSPAGANVLTF.